This TCR beta chain came from a study of OX40 agonist ivuxolimab in advanced cancers. For the study at large: Patients were dosed with the agonistic anti-OX40 (CD134) antibody ivuxolimab. Three partial responders included one hepatocellular carcinoma patient and two cutaneous melanoma patients.

Germline loops: CDR1 MNHEY, CDR2 SMNVEV (reference sequence). V was clipped by 5 bases and J by 0 bases, with 17 bases between them. The length of the CDR3 is 17 residues. Study conclusions and caveats: CD8+ T cells showed, on average, more clonal expansion than CD4+ cells.

Patients were ruled out by autoimmune disease history or systemic immunosuppression. This clone was seen only once. The antigen is not known. Sequencing was performed with immunoSEQ multiplex PCR; in TCRdb, only in-frame clones are kept and a portion is missing. Altogether around 35,000 clones are present, approximately 78% being singletons, with the ten largest covering 20% to 25%. This chain connects TRBV27 to TRBJ1-5; TRBD1 might be the D (6 bases). The specimen comprised CD4+ or CD8+ T cells sorted from blood, sampled in a trial of the OX40 agonist ivuxolimab. This clonotype was obtained from an adult with an advanced solid tumor such as melanoma, head and neck, liver or kidney cancer. The CDR3 bases are TGTGCCAGCAGTCCGATAATGACAGGCCTTAGCAATCAGCCCCAGCATTTT. Protein: CASSPIMTGLSNQPQHF.